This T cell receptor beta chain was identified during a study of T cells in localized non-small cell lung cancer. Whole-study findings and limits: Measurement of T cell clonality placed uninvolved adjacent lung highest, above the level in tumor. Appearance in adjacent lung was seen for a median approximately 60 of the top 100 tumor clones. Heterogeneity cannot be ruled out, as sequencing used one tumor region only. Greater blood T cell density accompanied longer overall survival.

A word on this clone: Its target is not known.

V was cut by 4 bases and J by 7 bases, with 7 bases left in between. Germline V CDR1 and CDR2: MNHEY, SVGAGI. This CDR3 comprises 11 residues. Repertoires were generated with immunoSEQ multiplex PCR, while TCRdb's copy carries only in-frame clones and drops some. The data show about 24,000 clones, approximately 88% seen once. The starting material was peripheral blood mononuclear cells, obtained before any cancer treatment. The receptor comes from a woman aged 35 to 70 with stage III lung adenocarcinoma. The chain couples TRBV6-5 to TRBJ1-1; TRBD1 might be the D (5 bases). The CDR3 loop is CASSFRDEAFF. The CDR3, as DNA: TGTGCCAGCAGTTTCAGGGATGAAGCTTTCTTT.